The 17 T cell receptor beta chains listed next were all sequenced from one sample in a study of blood T cell repertoires in COVID-19. The repertoire was sequenced with immunoSEQ multiplex PCR; TCRdb's copy has only in-frame clones and lacks some. The table has 120,000 or so clones, 77% seen once. The specimen was peripheral blood. The receptors shown here come from a human donor in a cohort sampled during active COVID-19.

The chain recombines TRBV12-5 with TRBJ2-6; 9 bases line up with TRBD1. Trimming removed 5 bases from V and 1 base from J; junction bases left unmatched: 3. The CDR3 spans 16 residues. The V gene's germline CDR1 is LGHNT and CDR2 FRNRAP. CDR3 DNA sequence: TGTGCTAGTGGTCCCGGGACAGGGTCTGGGGCCAACGTCCTGACTTTC. Its protein product is CASGPGTGSGANVLTF.

This chain joins TRBV27 and TRBJ2-7, with 9 bases matching TRBD2. Looked up from germline, CDR1 is MNHEY and CDR2 is SMNVEV (reference sequence). This CDR3 has 15 residues. The ends lost 2 bases at V and 4 bases at J; junction bases unmatched: 6. Here the CDR3 reads CASSLLAGGEYEQYF. In nucleotides, the CDR3 is TGTGCCAGCAGTTTACTGGCGGGGGGGGAATACGAGCAGTACTTC.

The V call is TRBV12-2, the J call TRBJ2-7; the table gives TRBD1 as D, unverified against the DNA. TRBV12-2 is shown as a pseudogene. The CDR3 loop spans 17 amino acids. The CDR3 DNA is TGTGCAAGTCGCAATGACAAACCGGGACAGGGGGACTACGAGCAGTACTTC. Translating gives CASRNDKPGQGDYEQYF.

V usage is TRBV7-8 and J usage is TRBJ1-1, with 7 bases identical to TRBD1. The CDR3 is 16 residues long. The junction had 12 bases not matched to a gene; V was cut back by 5 bases and J by 3 bases. The germline V gene has CDR1 SGHVS and CDR2 FQNEAQ. The CDR3 DNA reads TGTGCCAGCAGCAAAGATCCCGGGACAGCTTACACTGAAGCTTTCTTT. Residues: CASSKDPGTAYTEAFF.

The chain recombines TRBV28 with TRBJ2-1; 11 bases are a match to TRBD2. CDR3 length: 15 residues. V gave up 7 bases and J gave up 1 base; unmatched junction bases: 3. The germline CDR1 and CDR2 sequences are MDHEN and SYDVKM. CDR3: CASMGLAVSYNEQFF. CDR3 sequence (DNA): TGTGCCAGCATGGGACTAGCGGTATCCTACAATGAGCAGTTCTTC.

This chain connects TRBV4-1 to TRBJ2-7; tentatively, D is TRBD2 (6 bases). Trimming shortened V by 3 bases and J by 3 bases, and 12 bases separated the two germline ends. Germline V gives CDR1 MGHRA, CDR2 YSYEKL. The CDR3 covers 14 residues. CDR3: CASSHQGGNYEQYF. CDR3 nucleotides: TGCGCCAGCAGCCATCAGGGCGGGAACTACGAGCAGTACTTC.

V and J are TRBV4-1 and TRBJ1-2; D call uncertain. Germline V CDR1 and CDR2: MGHRA, YSYEKL. The CDR3 runs to 14 residues. V lost 1 base, J lost 5 bases, and 11 bases lay in between. The CDR3 loop is CASSQGPREYGYTF. The CDR3, as DNA: TGCGCCAGCAGCCAAGGGCCCCGGGAGTATGGCTACACCTTC.

V usage is TRBV7-5 and J usage is TRBJ2-6; the tabulated D call, TRBD2, remains unverified against the DNA. TRBV7-5 is designated a pseudogene. The CDR3 is 14 amino acids. CDR3 residues: CARLWSSGANVLTF. In nucleotides, the CDR3 is TGTGCCAGGCTATGGAGCTCTGGGGCCAACGTCCTGACTTTC.

V usage is TRBV6-1 and J usage is TRBJ1-1; D is perhaps TRBD1 (5 bases). The CDR3 consists of 15 residues. The germline CDR1 and CDR2 sequences are MNHNS and SASEGT. V lost 3 bases and J 10 bases, leaving 21 bases between the germline ends. CDR3 protein: CASSDQLSGFSGAFF. CDR3 DNA: TGTGCCAGCAGTGACCAACTTTCAGGGTTTAGTGGAGCTTTCTTT.

The chain has TRBV19 and TRBJ2-7, with a tentative D call TRBD1 (6 bases). The V end was cut by 4 bases, the J end by 9 bases, with 25 bases between. CDR3 length: 16 residues. CDR1 is LNHDA, CDR2 SQIVND, per germline (reference sequence). The CDR3 DNA reads TGTGCCAGTAGTACGAATTTGGGACAAGATTACGTTGCGCAGTACTTC. Translating gives CASSTNLGQDYVAQYF. Based on the CDR3 plus reference TRBV19 and TRBJ2-7, the full variable domain is DGGITQSPKYLFRKEGQNVTLSCEQNLNHDAMYWYRQDPGQGLRLIYYSQIVNDFQKGDIAEGYSVSREKKESFPLTVTSAQKNPTAFYLCASSTNLGQDYVAQYFGPGTRLTVT.

The chain couples TRBV5-4 to TRBJ2-7; 9 nucleotides line up with TRBD1. Trimming took 4 bases from V and 7 from J; bases not matched to a gene: 6. This CDR3 has 13 residues. From germline, CDR1 is SGHNT and CDR2 YYREEE (reference sequence). The DNA of the CDR3 is TGTGCCAGCAGCGGCGACAGGGGGGAGGAGCAGTACTTC. Translation: CASSGDRGEEQYF.

The chain links TRBV28 to TRBJ2-7, with D tentatively TRBD1 (5 bases). Germline CDR1 is MDHEN and CDR2 is SYDVKM. The CDR3 contains 15 residues. Trimming took 6 bases from V and 2 from J, leaving 17 bases between them. As DNA, the CDR3 is TGTGCCAGCAGCCGTGGTGTCAGCAGGGCCTACGAGCAGTACTTC. This codes for CASSRGVSRAYEQYF.

The chain combines TRBV5-8 with TRBJ1-1; the D is unclear. Germline CDR1 reads SGHTS; CDR2 reads YDEGEE. The CDR3 length is 15 residues. The germline V and J ends were trimmed by 0 bases and 0 bases, with 9 bases remaining between them. The CDR3 sequence: CASSLVSSMNTEAFF. CDR3 DNA sequence: TGTGCCAGCAGCTTGGTTAGCAGTATGAACACTGAAGCTTTCTTT.

V usage is TRBV30 and J usage is TRBJ1-2; possible D gene TRBD1, 6 bases. The germline V gene encodes CDR1 GTSNPN and CDR2 SVGIG (reference sequence). Trimming removed 0 bases from V and 2 bases from J, with 16 bases in between. CDR3 length: 16 residues. CDR3 DNA sequence: TGTGCCTGGAGTGTACTACCGGGGGGCGAGAACTATGGCTACACCTTC. Amino acid sequence: CAWSVLPGGENYGYTF. Using reference TRBV30 and TRBJ1-2 for the parts outside the CDR3, the full variable domain is SQTIHQWPATLVQPVGSPLSLECTVEGTSNPNLYWYRQAAGRGLQLLFYSVGIGQISSEVPQNLSASRPQDRQFILSSKKLLLSDSGFYLCAWSVLPGGENYGYTFGSGTRLTVV.

CDR3 residues: CAIKGDSEMNTEAFF. CDR3 bases: TGTGCCATCAAAGGGGACAGCGAGATGAACACTGAAGCTTTCTTT. This rearrangement joins TRBV10-3 to TRBJ1-1, with TRBD1 identical over 7 bases. The V gene end was trimmed by 7 bases and the J gene end by 0 bases; junction bases not matched to a gene: 8. Germline CDR1 is ENHRY and CDR2 is SYGVKD. This CDR3 comprises 15 residues.

The V gene is TRBV5-8, the J gene TRBJ1-1; D is uncertain. V lost 0 bases, J lost 1 base, and 10 bases lay in between. The length of the CDR3 is 15 residues. From germline, CDR1 is SGHTS and CDR2 YDEGEE. CDR3 amino acids: CASSLGALGNTEAFF. The CDR3 coding sequence is TGTGCCAGCAGCTTGGGGGCCTTGGGGAACACTGAAGCTTTCTTT.

This sequence joins TRBV5-4 and TRBJ1-2; TRBD1 agrees at 8 bases. The ends lost 2 bases at V and 7 bases at J; junction bases unmatched: 10. The germline gives CDR1 SGHNT, CDR2 YYREEE (reference sequence). The length of the CDR3 is 15 residues. In DNA, the CDR3 is TGTGCCAGCAGCTTTGGGCCAGGGGGCTCAGGTGGCTACACCTTC. Protein sequence: CASSFGPGGSGGYTF. Complete variable domain (other parts from reference TRBV5-4 and TRBJ1-2): ETGVTQSPTHLIKTRGQQVTLRCSSQSGHNTVSWYQQALGQGPQFIFQYYREEENGRGNFPPRFSGLQFPNYSSELNVNALELDDSALYLCASSFGPGGSGGYTFGSGTRLTVV.